The present entry profiles one TCR beta chain with its context. Its antigen remains unidentified. A read error may account for a junction end that differs from germline. These data come from a study of tumor-infiltrating lymphocytes in primary liver carcinoma. Study-level background: The patient group consisted of men and women aged 30 to 69 years. Lesions, classed as T1-T3 N0M0, spanned roughly 4 to 10 cm across. Samples gave roughly 3.5 to 7.5 million productive TCRbeta reads, similar across tissue types. General observations from the study: Unsorted bulk processing meant the study did not compare CD4+ and CD8+ repertoires.

Looked up from germline, CDR1 is LGHNA and CDR2 is YNFKEQ. The CDR3 loop spans 17 amino acids. For blood RNA, unsorted whole blood served as the source, and germline DNA was extracted too. A constant-region primer primed TCR beta cDNA synthesis from roughly 520 ng of total RNA. ARM-PCR was slightly modified, and three nested multiplex PCR rounds with it gave rise to the TCR beta libraries. TRBV1-TRBV30 forward primers paired with a C-beta reverse primer were used in the first two PCR rounds, which ran roughly 9 cycles each. TCRdb independently ran MiXCR on the multiplex PCR reads; one entry per CDR3 protein. The repertoire consists of almost 200,000 distinct CDR3 sequences, with around three fifths occurring once and the leading ten covering under 7.5%.

The origin of this receptor is a woman aged 60 to 75 with primary liver carcinoma and hepatitis B virus infection. The chain has TRBV4-2 and TRBJ2-7; perhaps D is TRBD1 or TRBD2 (5 bases each). The material sequenced was peripheral blood. The CDR3 loop is CASSQDFHGTSSYDQYF. CDR3 DNA: TGTGCCAGCAGCCAAGATTTTCACGGGACGAGCTCCTACGACCAGTACTTC.